This passage covers 2 T cell receptor beta chains from one sample sequenced in a study of CD8 T cells in ankylosing spondylitis. MiXCR was run by TCRdb on the 5' RACE reads, yielding one entry per CDR3 protein. The sample carries just under 95,000 distinct CDR3 sequences, about 8.8% recorded once. What was sequenced was blood, either unsorted or a sorted T cell fraction (not recorded which). The receptors come from a male donor with ankylosing spondylitis or in good health (not recorded which).

In this sample, this clonotype turned up a few times. Mismatch with germline at one junction end may stem from a read error. The genes are TRBV20-1 and TRBJ1-5; 8 bases map to TRBD1. The CDR3 totals 16 residues. Germline V gene sequence: CDR1 DFQATT, CDR2 SNEGSKA (reference sequence). In DNA form, the CDR3 reads TGCTGTGCTAGAGATCCTGGACAGGGCCCTGAATCGCCCCAGCATTTT. It translates to CCARDPGQGPESPQHF.

This clonotype showed up many times. The V gene is TRBV11-2, the J gene TRBJ2-1; D ambiguous. CDR3 length: 11 amino acids. Germline CDR1 is SGHAT and CDR2 is FQNNGV. V was trimmed by 1 base and J by 9 bases, leaving 4 bases between them. DNA for the CDR3: TGTGCCAGCAGCTTAGGACTTGAGCAGTTCTTC. Translated, it gives CASSLGLEQFF. The whole variable domain, filled in from reference TRBV11-2 and TRBJ2-1, reads EAGVAQSPRYKIIEKRQSVAFWCNPISGHATLYWYQQILGQGPKLLIQFQNNGVVDDSQLPKDRFSAERLKGVDSTLKIQPAKLEDSAVYLCASSLGLEQFFGPGTRLTVL.